The 8 T cell receptor beta chains presented below share a single source sample, sequenced in a study of shared clonotypes between healthy human individuals. Repertoires were generated with immunoSEQ multiplex PCR, while TCRdb's copy carries only in-frame clones and drops some. The repertoire holds hundreds of thousands of clones, with about 74% as singletons. What was sequenced was memory CD4+ T cells sorted from blood. Subset given: CD45RA-negative fraction. Every receptor here comes from a man aged 25-40 years in good health.

The J gene is TRBJ1-1, the V gene TRBV29-1; D uncertain. The CDR3 is made up of 14 amino acids. Trimming took 7 bases from V and 0 from J, leaving 15 bases between them. Per germline, CDR1 SQVTM and CDR2 ANQGSEA. The CDR3 bases are TGCAGCGGCACCCGGACGGGGATGAACACTGAAGCTTTCTTT. This gives the protein CSGTRTGMNTEAFF.

The chain has TRBV5-1 and TRBJ2-3, with a possible D match to TRBD1 (5 bases). The CDR3 is 18 amino acids. Germline loops: CDR1 SGHRS, CDR2 YFSETQ. Trimming took 1 base from V and 0 from J, leaving 18 bases between them. The chain's CDR3 is CASSLTGYPSGSTDTQYF. Here the CDR3 DNA reads TGCGCCAGCAGCTTGACAGGTTACCCTAGTGGGAGCACAGATACGCAGTATTTT.

This rearrangement joins TRBV29-1 to TRBJ2-5, with TRBD2 identical over 8 bases. The germline CDR1 and CDR2 sequences are SQVTM and ANQGSEA. Trimming took 0 bases from V and 0 from J; bases not matched to a gene: 9. This CDR3 region has 17 residues. The CDR3 nucleotides are TGCAGCGTTGAAGATTGGGGGGCTAGCGGGTACCAAGAGACCCAGTACTTC. Its translation: CSVEDWGASGYQETQYF.

This chain connects TRBV11-2 to TRBJ2-5; D unresolved. Germline CDR1 reads SGHAT; CDR2 reads FQNNGV. This CDR3 is 14 amino acids long. V dropped 2 bases and J dropped 4 bases, with 11 bases sitting between them. The CDR3, as DNA: TGTGCCAGCAGCTTATTGCTTCCGCGAGAGACCCAGTACTTC. It is translated as CASSLLLPRETQYF.

This clone showed up just a few times. The chain recombines TRBV5-1 with TRBJ2-1; D unclear. The germline V gene has CDR1 SGHRS and CDR2 YFSETQ. The CDR3 loop spans 14 amino acids. Trimming took 4 bases from V and 4 from J, leaving 12 bases between them. DNA for the CDR3: TGCGCCAGCAGCCGTCGCCTATTGTACAATGAGCAGTTCTTC. Its translation is CASSRRLLYNEQFF. The whole variable domain, remainder taken from reference TRBV5-1 and TRBJ2-1, is KAGVTQTPRYLIKTRGQQVTLSCSPISGHRSVSWYQQTPGQGLQFLFEYFSETQRNKGNFPGRFSGRQFSNSRSEMNVSTLELGDSALYLCASSRRLLYNEQFFGPGTRLTVL.

J is TRBJ1-2 and V is TRBV5-1; no firm D call. V lost 4 bases, J lost 0 bases, and 16 bases lay in between. The CDR3 has 16 residues. The germline V gene has CDR1 SGHRS and CDR2 YFSETQ. CDR3 protein: CASSGGPFAANYGYTF. CDR3 in DNA: TGCGCCAGCAGCGGAGGCCCTTTTGCGGCTAACTATGGCTACACCTTC.

This chain joins TRBV7-2 and TRBJ2-5; D remains ambiguous. Germline CDR1 is SGHTA and CDR2 is FQGNSA. Trimming stripped 4 bases from V and 4 bases from J, with 10 bases between. The CDR3 is 13 amino acids. DNA for the CDR3: TGTGCCAGCAGCTCCAGAAAGGGAGAGACCCAGTACTTC. Amino acid sequence: CASSSRKGETQYF.

The chain uses TRBV10-3 and TRBJ2-1, with 7 bases aligning to TRBD2. CDR3 length equals 15 residues. J was trimmed by 3 bases and V by 10 bases; bases with no gene match: 12. CDR1 is ENHRY and CDR2 is SYGVKD in the germline V gene. The CDR3 DNA follows: TGTGCCACCACCGAGTTAGCGGGTTTCTACAATGAGCAGTTCTTC. Its translation is CATTELAGFYNEQFF.